This TCR beta chain was recorded in a study of cytomegalovirus exposure and HLA in healthy donors. Generated by immunoSEQ multiplex PCR, the TCRdb table keeps only in-frame clones and is missing some. Here the sample spans approximately 230,000 clones, over 75% being singletons. Donors came from a validation cohort of over a hundred subjects, distinct from the first 666-subject cohort. The CDR3 is made up of 14 amino acids. Germline-derived CDR1 and CDR2 are SGHTA and FQGNSA. The V and J ends lost 3 bases and 4 bases, in that order; junction bases with no gene match: 3. This receptor was taken from a man between 18 and 35 years old in good health and CMV-seropositive. The sequenced material came from PBMCs. The chain is built from TRBV7-2 and TRBJ2-7; 10 bases map to TRBD1. The CDR3 bases are TGTGCCAGCAGCTTCGACAGGGGGCTGTACGAGCAGTACTTC. Translated, it gives CASSFDRGLYEQYF.